This TCR beta chain was observed in a study of blood T cell repertoires in COVID-19. The length of the CDR3 is 14 residues. Germline-derived CDR1 and CDR2 are SGHAT and FQNNGV. V was shortened by 5 bases and J by 0 bases, with 7 bases between the two germline ends. Here immunoSEQ multiplex PCR was the method, and the copy in TCRdb shows in-frame clones only, minus some. The sample shows 300,000 to 350,000 clones, about nine tenths of them seen only once. Sequencing used peripheral blood. This clonotype originated in a young woman with COVID-19, enrolled during active disease. V and J are TRBV11-2 and TRBJ1-4; D is ambiguous. The CDR3 reads CASSPEATNEKLFF. The CDR3 DNA reads TGTGCCAGCAGCCCCGAGGCAACTAATGAAAAACTGTTTTTT.